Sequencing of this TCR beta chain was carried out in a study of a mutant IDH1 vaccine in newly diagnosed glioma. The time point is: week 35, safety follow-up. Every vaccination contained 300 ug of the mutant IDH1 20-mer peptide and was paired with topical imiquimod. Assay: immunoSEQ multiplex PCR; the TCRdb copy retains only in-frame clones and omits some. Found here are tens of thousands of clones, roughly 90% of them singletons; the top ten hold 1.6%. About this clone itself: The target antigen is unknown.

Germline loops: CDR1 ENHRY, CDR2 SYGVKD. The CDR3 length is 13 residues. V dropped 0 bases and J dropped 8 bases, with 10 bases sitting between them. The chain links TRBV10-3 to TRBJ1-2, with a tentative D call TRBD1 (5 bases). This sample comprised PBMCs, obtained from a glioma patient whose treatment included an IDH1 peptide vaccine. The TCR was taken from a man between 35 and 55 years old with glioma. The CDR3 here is CAISESGDFGYTF. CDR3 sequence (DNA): TGTGCCATCAGTGAGTCGGGGGACTTCGGCTACACCTTC.